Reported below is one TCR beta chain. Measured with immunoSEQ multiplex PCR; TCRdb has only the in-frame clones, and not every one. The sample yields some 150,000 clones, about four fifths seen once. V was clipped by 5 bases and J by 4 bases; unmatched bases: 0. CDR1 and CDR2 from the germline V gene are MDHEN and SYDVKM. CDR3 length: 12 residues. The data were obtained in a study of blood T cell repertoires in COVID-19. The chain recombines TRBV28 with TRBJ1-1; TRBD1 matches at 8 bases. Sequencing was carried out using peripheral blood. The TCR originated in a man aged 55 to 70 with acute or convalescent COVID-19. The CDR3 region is CASSTGGTEAFF. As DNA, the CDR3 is TGTGCCAGCAGTACAGGGGGCACTGAAGCTTTCTTT.